The rows below give T cell receptor beta chains drawn from one sample of a study of OX40 agonist ivuxolimab in advanced cancers. Produced via immunoSEQ multiplex PCR; TCRdb's table is partial and in-frame only. Altogether some 22,000 clones are present, roughly 88% being singletons, with the ten largest covering approximately 9.6%. Sequenced here: CD4+ or CD8+ T cells sorted from blood, sampled in a trial of the OX40 agonist ivuxolimab. The receptors stem from an adult with an advanced solid tumor such as melanoma, head and neck, liver or kidney cancer. The CDR3 runs from the conserved cysteine through the conserved F or W. A D gene is named only where the DNA matches it firmly. Rows give clone size only sometimes, using once, few, many, or a class for an expanded clone.

v_gene: TRBV11-3; abundance: .; d_gene: .; j_gene: TRBJ2-7; CDR3aa: CASSCHSGWSYEQYF; CDR3nt: TGTGCCAGCAGCTGTCACTCGGGGTGGTCCTACGAGCAGTACTTC
v_gene: TRBV7-8; abundance: .; d_gene: .; j_gene: TRBJ2-5; CDR3aa: CASSLGAVQETQYF; CDR3nt: TGTGCCAGCAGCTTAGGGGCAGTTCAAGAGACCCAGTACTTC
v_gene: TRBV10-3; abundance: .; d_gene: TRBD2; j_gene: TRBJ2-1; CDR3aa: CAISLLAGEAEQFF; CDR3nt: TGTGCCATCAGTTTACTAGCGGGAGAGGCTGAGCAGTTCTTC
v_gene: TRBV11-2; abundance: few; d_gene: .; j_gene: TRBJ2-7; CDR3aa: CASTPGRAKQYF; CDR3nt: TGTGCCAGCACCCCAGGCAGGGCAAAGCAGTACTTC
v_gene: TRBV9; abundance: .; d_gene: .; j_gene: TRBJ2-3; CDR3aa: CASSFSRDADTQYF; CDR3nt: TGTGCCAGCAGTTTCAGCAGGGACGCAGATACGCAGTATTTT
v_gene: TRBV27; abundance: .; d_gene: .; j_gene: TRBJ1-2; CDR3aa: CASKLFGSGDPTNYGYTF; CDR3nt: TGTGCCAGCAAACTCTTCGGAAGCGGGGATCCCACCAACTATGGCTACACCTTC
v_gene: TRBV18; abundance: .; d_gene: .; j_gene: TRBJ2-7; CDR3aa: CASSPTDTGNEQYF; CDR3nt: TGTGCCAGCTCACCCACTGACACTGGGAACGAGCAGTACTTC
v_gene: TRBV20-1; abundance: .; d_gene: .; j_gene: TRBJ2-1; CDR3aa: CSVKGNREQFF; CDR3nt: TGCAGTGTCAAGGGGAATAGGGAGCAGTTCTTC
v_gene: TRBV10-3; abundance: .; d_gene: .; j_gene: TRBJ1-3; CDR3aa: CAISGSSGNTIYF; CDR3nt: TGTGCCATCAGTGGCAGCTCTGGAAACACCATATATTTT
v_gene: TRBV18; abundance: .; d_gene: .; j_gene: TRBJ2-7; CDR3aa: CASSPPGASVLYEQYF; CDR3nt: TGTGCCAGCTCACCACCTGGGGCCAGTGTCCTCTACGAGCAGTACTTC
v_gene: TRBV6-6; abundance: .; d_gene: TRBD1; j_gene: TRBJ1-2; CDR3aa: CASRLQGAGYGYTF; CDR3nt: TGTGCCAGCAGACTACAGGGGGCAGGCTATGGCTACACCTTC
v_gene: TRBV27; abundance: .; d_gene: TRBD2; j_gene: TRBJ2-1; CDR3aa: CASSLGTSVGQFF; CDR3nt: TGTGCCAGCAGTTTAGGGACTAGCGTTGGGCAGTTCTTC
v_gene: TRBV20-1; abundance: .; d_gene: .; j_gene: TRBJ1-1; CDR3aa: CSGSNTEAFF; CDR3nt: TGCAGTGGCTCGAACACTGAAGCTTTCTTT
v_gene: TRBV5-1; abundance: .; d_gene: TRBD1; j_gene: TRBJ1-2; CDR3aa: CASSLATGGDYGYTF; CDR3nt: TGCGCCAGCAGCTTGGCAACAGGGGGCGACTATGGCTACACCTTC
v_gene: TRBV18; abundance: .; d_gene: .; j_gene: TRBJ2-7; CDR3aa: CASSPFQQEDEQYF; CDR3nt: TGTGCCAGCTCACCATTCCAACAGGAGGACGAGCAGTACTTC